This TCR beta chain was identified in a study of blood T cell repertoires in COVID-19. This CDR3 has 18 residues. The table came from immunoSEQ multiplex PCR; TCRdb's copy has only in-frame clones and leaves some out. The repertoire consists of about 90,000 clones, with about two thirds occurring once and the leading ten covering 14%. The sequence came from a woman at least 80 years old with acute or convalescent COVID-19. The chain couples TRBV12-2 to TRBJ2-1; the table gives TRBD2 as D, unverified against the DNA. TRBV12-2 is classified as a pseudogene. The material sequenced was peripheral blood. This CDR3 is CASRRTSGGPSSYNEQFF. CDR3 DNA: TGTGCAAGTCGCCGGACTAGCGGGGGGCCGAGCTCCTACAATGAGCAGTTCTTC.